Below are 25 T cell receptor beta chains sequenced from a single sample in a study of shared clonotypes between healthy human individuals. Naivety among CD8 cells was defined by CD45RO negativity and positive CCR7 selection, thereby excluding terminally differentiated effector memory CD45RA+ cells. Only in-frame clones appear in the TCRdb table, and some are missing; sequencing was by immunoSEQ multiplex PCR. The data show roughly 2.1 million clones, 85% to 95% seen once. The material sequenced was naive CD8+ T cells from PBMCs. These receptor sequences come from a man aged 18 to 30 in good health. Some clones in this sample may be carry-over from other donors' samples.

V is TRBV10-3 and J is TRBJ1-2; D is ambiguous. Between the trimmed V and J ends, which lost 8 bases and 2 bases, there was a span of 18 bases. The germline CDR1 and CDR2 sequences are ENHRY and SYGVKD. There are 15 residues in the CDR3. CDR3 region: CAIAPAATSNYGYTF. CDR3 bases: TGTGCCATCGCACCGGCCGCAACCTCAAACTATGGCTACACCTTC.

On this clone: Other DNA sequences in the sample encode the same CDR3. V gene TRBV19 combines with J gene TRBJ2-7, with D perhaps given as TRBD1 or TRBD2 (5 bases each). The CDR3 length is 15 residues. V was clipped by 3 bases and J by 0 bases, with 12 bases between them. CDR1 LNHDA and CDR2 SQIVND come from the germline V gene (reference sequence). CDR3 coding DNA: TGTGCCAGTAGTATCTATCCAGGGAGCTCCTACGAGCAGTACTTC. This translates into CASSIYPGSSYEQYF.

This rearrangement joins TRBV9 to TRBJ1-2, with D possibly matching TRBD1 (6 bases). CDR1 and CDR2 (germline): SGDLS, YYNGEE. The CDR3 is 14 amino acids. The germline V and J ends were trimmed by 2 bases and 4 bases, with 12 bases remaining between them. CDR3 coding DNA: TGTGCCAGCAGCGTTTCAGGGGTGAGCTATGGCTACACCTTC. Translated, it gives CASSVSGVSYGYTF.

About this clone itself: Within the sample, other DNA sequences also encode this same CDR3. V gene TRBV11-3 combines with J gene TRBJ2-3; D gene unclear. The CDR3 contains 12 residues. V shed 3 bases and J shed 0 bases, with 1 base lying between them. CDR1 SGHNT and CDR2 YENEEA come from the germline V gene. DNA for the CDR3: TGTGCCAGCAGCTTCAGCACAGATACGCAGTATTTT. This codes for CASSFSTDTQYF.

This chain links TRBV19 with TRBJ2-1; TRBD2 aligns across 12 bases. V shed 6 bases and J 6 bases; nucleotides not matched to a gene: 9. CDR3 length: 16 amino acids. Germline V gene data show CDR1 as LNHDA and CDR2 as SQIVND (reference sequence). As DNA, the CDR3 is TGTGCCAGTAGCGCTAGACTAGCGGGAGTTAGCAATGAGCAGTTCTTC. Its protein product is CASSARLAGVSNEQFF.

This clone was found once. This chain connects TRBV5-8 to TRBJ2-7; D might be TRBD1 (6 bases). Germline V gene lookup returns CDR1 SGHTS and CDR2 YDEGEE. Trimming left V 3 bases short and J 6 bases short, with 13 bases between. This CDR3 spans 13 amino acids. The CDR3 region is CASSYGTSLEQYF. The CDR3 DNA sequence: TGTGCCAGCAGCTACGGGACATCCCTCGAGCAGTACTTC.

The J gene is TRBJ2-7, the V gene TRBV9, with 7 bases that match TRBD2. The CDR3 is made up of 15 amino acids. The V gene's germline CDR1 is SGDLS and CDR2 YYNGEE. After removal of 0 bases from V and 3 bases from J, the junction contained 6 bases not matched to a gene. The CDR3 protein is CASSVVEAGLYEQYF. CDR3 DNA sequence: TGTGCCAGCAGCGTAGTTGAAGCGGGGCTCTACGAGCAGTACTTC.

This clone was counted a few times. This chain uses TRBV2 with TRBJ1-2; 8 nucleotides align to TRBD1. Germline V CDR1 and CDR2: SNHLY, FYNNEI. The CDR3 loop spans 13 amino acids. V was pared by 4 bases and J by 7 bases, with 5 bases of the junction left unmatched. The CDR3 DNA sequence: TGTGCCAGCAGTGCCCGGACAGGGTTTGGCTACACCTTC. As protein: CASSARTGFGYTF.

The chain employs TRBV13 and TRBJ1-1; D unresolved. The CDR3 runs to 15 residues. V was trimmed by 0 bases and J by 4 bases, leaving 12 bases between them. Looked up from germline, CDR1 is PRHDT and CDR2 is FYEKMQ (reference sequence). The CDR3 spells CASSLGGRESTEAFF. In DNA form, the CDR3 reads TGTGCCAGCAGCTTAGGGGGCCGGGAGAGCACTGAAGCTTTCTTT.

The chain carries TRBV9 and TRBJ2-5; 8 bases fit TRBD2. Looked up from germline, CDR1 is SGDLS and CDR2 is YYNGEE. The CDR3 is 15 amino acids. The V and J ends lost 1 base and 4 bases, in that order; junction bases with no gene match: 6. For the CDR3, the DNA is TGTGCCAGCAGCGTAATGTCGACTAGCGTAGAGACCCAGTACTTC. Translation gives CASSVMSTSVETQYF.

The rearrangement links TRBV7-6 to TRBJ1-1; D not certain. CDR1 and CDR2 (germline): SGHVS, FNYEAQ. Trimming took 6 bases from V and 1 from J, leaving 9 bases between them. CDR3 length equals 13 residues. This CDR3 is CASSSNTNTEAFF. In nucleotides, the CDR3 is TGTGCCAGCAGTTCTAACACGAACACTGAAGCTTTCTTT.

The V and J genes are TRBV5-5 and TRBJ1-3; no definite D call. Germline V lookup: CDR1 SGHKS, CDR2 YYEKEE (reference sequence). Trimming took off 0 bases at V and 0 bases at J, with 4 bases between the two ends. The CDR3 is 14 residues long. Written as DNA, the CDR3 is TGTGCCAGCAGCTTGGGGAGCTCTGGAAACACCATATATTTT. Amino acids: CASSLGSSGNTIYF.

This clone was found a few times. This chain connects TRBV4-3 to TRBJ1-1; D remains ambiguous. Germline CDR1 LGHNA, CDR2 YSLEER. The CDR3 sequence is 16 residues long. V was cut by 1 base and J by 0 bases, with 12 bases left in between. The CDR3 DNA sequence: TGCGCCAGCAGCCAAGCTACGGACTGGATGAACACTGAAGCTTTCTTT. Translated: CASSQATDWMNTEAFF.

This clone has a handful of counts. The chain has TRBV6-5 and TRBJ1-1, with D perhaps matching TRBD1 (5 bases). CDR1 and CDR2 (germline): MNHEY, SVGAGI. V gave up 7 bases and J gave up 5 bases, with 11 bases separating them. This CDR3 region has 12 residues. CDR3 bases: TGTGCCAGCACGGCAGGGTCTACTGAAGCTTTCTTT. Protein: CASTAGSTEAFF.

In the case of this clone: Other DNA sequences within the sample encode an identical CDR3. The V gene is TRBV27, the J gene TRBJ2-7; 9 bases line up with TRBD2. Germline CDR1 MNHEY, CDR2 SMNVEV (reference sequence). V was clipped by 0 bases and J by 1 base; unmatched bases: 1. The CDR3 consists of 15 residues. As DNA, the CDR3 is TGTGCCAGCAGTTTATCAACTAGCGGGTCCTACGAGCAGTACTTC. Translation gives CASSLSTSGSYEQYF.

This sequence joins TRBV20-1 and TRBJ2-1, with unresolved D. The CDR3 sequence is 11 residues long. Deletions cut 0 bases from V and 7 bases from J, with 4 bases between. CDR1 DFQATT and CDR2 SNEGSKA come from the germline V gene (reference sequence). CDR3 region: CSAREENEQFF. In DNA, the CDR3 is TGCAGTGCTAGAGAGGAGAATGAGCAGTTCTTC.

A word on this clone: The same CDR3 is also encoded by other DNA sequences in this sample. The rearrangement joins TRBV27 to TRBJ2-7; D perhaps matches TRBD1 (6 bases). Between the trimmed V and J ends, which lost 2 bases and 2 bases, there was a span of 10 bases. The CDR3 extends over 14 amino acids. Germline lookup yields CDR1 MNHEY and CDR2 SMNVEV (reference sequence). CDR3 nucleotide sequence: TGTGCCAGCAGTTTACTGGGGGCCCCCTACGAGCAGTACTTC. It codes for CASSLLGAPYEQYF.

Only a few counts were recorded for this clone. This chain joins TRBV9 and TRBJ1-4; perhaps TRBD1 as D (6 bases). This CDR3 spans 15 amino acids. Looked up from germline, CDR1 is SGDLS and CDR2 is YYNGEE. The germline V and J ends were trimmed by 0 bases and 10 bases, with 16 bases remaining between them. CDR3 protein: CASSVAGQPSGKLFF. CDR3 DNA sequence: TGTGCCAGCAGCGTAGCCGGACAGCCCTCGGGAAAACTGTTTTTT. Complete variable domain (other parts from reference TRBV9 and TRBJ1-4): DSGVTQTPKHLITATGQRVTLRCSPRSGDLSVYWYQQSLDQGLQFLIQYYNGEERAKGNILERFSAQQFPDLHSELNLSSLELGDSALYFCASSVAGQPSGKLFFGSGTQLSVL.

The chain couples TRBV9 to TRBJ1-1; TRBD1 agrees at 7 bases. Germline trimming cut 3 bases from V and 5 bases from J; bases unmatched to any gene: 10. The CDR3 has 15 residues. Per germline, CDR1 SGDLS and CDR2 YYNGEE. The CDR3 sequence is CASSAGQASWTEAFF. In DNA form, the CDR3 reads TGTGCCAGCAGCGCAGGACAGGCGTCTTGGACTGAAGCTTTCTTT.

The J gene is TRBJ2-5, the V gene TRBV30; 10 bases map to TRBD2. There are 15 residues in the CDR3. The trim removed 4 bases at V and 4 bases at J, leaving 9 bases unmatched. Germline assignment: CDR1 GTSNPN and CDR2 SVGIG (reference sequence). CDR3 region: CAWTIAGGPRETQYF. CDR3 coding DNA: TGTGCCTGGACGATAGCGGGAGGCCCACGAGAGACCCAGTACTTC.

The CDR3 bases are TGTGCCAGCACCCCCGGTGCCGGGAGTGGGTACGAGCAGTACTTC. This gives the protein CASTPGAGSGYEQYF. The genes are TRBV9 and TRBJ2-7, with D perhaps matching TRBD2 (6 bases). Germline V CDR1 and CDR2: SGDLS, YYNGEE. Trimming took off 6 bases at V and 4 bases at J, with 20 bases between the two ends. CDR3 length equals 15 residues. The variable domain in full, completed from reference TRBV9 and TRBJ2-7, reads DSGVTQTPKHLITATGQRVTLRCSPRSGDLSVYWYQQSLDQGLQFLIQYYNGEERAKGNILERFSAQQFPDLHSELNLSSLELGDSALYFCASTPGAGSGYEQYFGPGTRLTVT.

This clone was detected only once. J is TRBJ2-1 and V is TRBV9, with D tentatively TRBD1 or TRBD2 (5 bases each). Per germline, CDR1 SGDLS and CDR2 YYNGEE. The CDR3 consists of 18 residues. The V end lost 4 bases, the J end lost 7 bases, and 27 bases lay between the germline ends. Here the CDR3 reads CASSTPVGTPGLKNEQFF. The CDR3 DNA sequence: TGTGCCAGCAGCACTCCAGTGGGGACCCCCGGGTTAAAAAATGAGCAGTTCTTC. The full variable domain, rest sourced from reference TRBV9 and TRBJ2-1, is DSGVTQTPKHLITATGQRVTLRCSPRSGDLSVYWYQQSLDQGLQFLIQYYNGEERAKGNILERFSAQQFPDLHSELNLSSLELGDSALYFCASSTPVGTPGLKNEQFFGPGTRLTVL.

This clone is a singleton in its sample. The chain combines TRBV7-9 with TRBJ2-7; TRBD1 might be the D (6 bases). Trimming stripped 5 bases from V and 7 bases from J, with 18 bases between. The CDR3 has 14 residues. The germline gives CDR1 SEHNR, CDR2 FQNEAQ (reference sequence). Written as DNA, the CDR3 is TGTGCCAGCAGCCCGAGCAGGGGCTGGGAAGAGCAGTACTTC. This encodes CASSPSRGWEEQYF.

This chain joins TRBV7-9 and TRBJ2-5, with D possibly being TRBD1 or TRBD2 (5 bases each). The CDR3 has 14 amino acids. With 5 bases removed from V and 2 bases from J, the gap between germline ends came to 12 bases. Germline V gives CDR1 SEHNR, CDR2 FQNEAQ (reference sequence). The CDR3 region has the DNA TGTGCCAGCAGCCCCGCAGGGAGTCAAGAGACCCAGTACTTC. Translation gives CASSPAGSQETQYF.

The count of this clone is one. This chain links TRBV30 with TRBJ1-2; the match to TRBD1 covers 8 bases. CDR1 is GTSNPN and CDR2 is SVGIG in the germline V gene (reference sequence). The CDR3 totals 13 residues. V lost 4 bases and J lost 7; bases outside the gene matches: 8. For the CDR3, the DNA is TGTGCCTGGACTACAGGGGGGTTATTTGGCTACACCTTC. The encoded protein is CAWTTGGLFGYTF.